Presented here are 28 T cell receptor beta chains from one specimen sequenced in a study of blood T cell repertoires in COVID-19. Some clones are missing from TCRdb's copy, which holds only in-frame ones; the method was immunoSEQ multiplex PCR. The profile shows over 200,000 clones, around four fifths of them singletons. Sample: peripheral blood. The receptor set was obtained from a man at least 80 years old with acute or convalescent COVID-19.

This clone was observed a single time. The chain uses TRBV18 and TRBJ1-4; D remains unclear. Trimming took off 3 bases at V and 2 bases at J, with 13 bases between the two ends. This CDR3 has 16 amino acids. Germline lookup yields CDR1 KGHSH and CDR2 LQKENI. The CDR3 DNA sequence: TGTGCCAGCTCACCTTGGGAGGTAGCGACTAATGAAAAACTGTTTTTT. Translation: CASSPWEVATNEKLFF.

V usage is TRBV18 and J usage is TRBJ2-5, with a tentative D call TRBD1 (6 bases). Germline CDR1 is KGHSH and CDR2 is LQKENI. The CDR3 runs 14 residues. V lost 4 bases and J lost 2, with 11 bases in between. In DNA, the CDR3 is TGTGCCAGCTCACGAGACAGGAGGCAAGAGACCCAGTACTTC. Translating gives CASSRDRRQETQYF.

This chain joins TRBV18 and TRBJ2-6; D may be TRBD2 (5 bases). The CDR3 consists of 15 residues. Between the trimmed V and J ends, which lost 7 bases and 0 bases, there was a span of 10 bases. The germline V gene encodes CDR1 KGHSH and CDR2 LQKENI. The CDR3 DNA follows: TGTGCCAGCTTCCCCAGCGGCTCTGGGGCCAACGTCCTGACTTTC. Its translation is CASFPSGSGANVLTF.

The CDR3 spells CASSLYVTLNTEAFF. CDR3 nucleotides: TGCGCCAGCAGCTTGTATGTCACTTTGAACACTGAAGCTTTCTTT. The chain is built from TRBV5-1 and TRBJ1-1; no firm D call. The V gene's germline CDR1 is SGHRS and CDR2 YFSETQ. The germline V and J ends were trimmed by 1 base and 0 bases, with 10 bases remaining between them. The CDR3 has 15 residues.

The V call is TRBV28, the J call TRBJ1-1; D gene unclear. The ends were cut back, 7 bases at V and 8 bases at J, with 23 bases in the middle. The V gene's germline CDR1 is MDHEN and CDR2 SYDVKM. The CDR3 sequence is 15 residues long. The CDR3 nucleotides are TGTGCCAGCATCCTTGGAGCCGCTGGTCGAAAAGAAGCTTTCTTT. Translating it yields CASILGAAGRKEAFF.

The chain couples TRBV6-5 to TRBJ2-7; 7 bases map to TRBD2. Germline-derived CDR1 and CDR2 are MNHEY and SVGAGI. V shed 10 bases, J shed 0 bases, and the junction held 6 bases outside the gene matches. This CDR3 contains 13 residues. The DNA of the CDR3 is TGTGCCAAAAACCCGGGGGGCTCCTACGAGCAGTACTTC. Amino acids: CAKNPGGSYEQYF.

The chain recombines TRBV24-1 with TRBJ2-1, with 10 bases that match TRBD1. The germline V gene encodes CDR1 KGHDR and CDR2 SFDVKD. Trimming cost V 4 bases and J 7 bases; bases outside gene matches: 15. The CDR3 runs 18 residues. Written as DNA, the CDR3 is TGTGCCACCAGTGACCGGGACAGGGGAGCGGGGATTCAAAATGAGCAGTTCTTC. It encodes CATSDRDRGAGIQNEQFF.

In DNA form, the CDR3 reads TGCGCCAGCAGCCCCTCGACTGCGGCGAGGGTGAATACGCAGTATTTT. This translates into CASSPSTAARVNTQYF. The chain recombines TRBV5-1 with TRBJ2-3, with a possible D match to TRBD2 (5 bases). This CDR3 has 16 residues. CDR1 SGHRS and CDR2 YFSETQ come from the germline V gene. V was clipped by 4 bases and J by 7 bases, with 22 bases between them.

This chain links TRBV11-3 with TRBJ2-1; 8 nucleotides line up with TRBD2. V lost 4 bases, J lost 0 bases, and 2 bases stayed unmatched. The CDR3 is 15 amino acids. Germline loops: CDR1 SGHNT, CDR2 YENEEA. The CDR3, as DNA: TGTGCCAGCAGCTCCACTAGCGGCTCCTACAATGAGCAGTTCTTC. Translation: CASSSTSGSYNEQFF.

CDR3 amino acids: CASSQTGQPQHF. The CDR3 nucleotides read TGTGCCAGCTCACAAACCGGGCAGCCCCAGCATTTT. The genes are TRBV18 and TRBJ1-5; D is ambiguous. Germline CDR1 is KGHSH and CDR2 is LQKENI. The length of the CDR3 is 12 residues. V lost 4 bases, J lost 7 bases, and 8 bases lay in between.

The chain links TRBV19 to TRBJ1-5; unclear D gene. Germline assignment: CDR1 LNHDA and CDR2 SQIVND (reference sequence). With 10 bases removed from V and 9 bases from J, the gap between germline ends came to 19 bases. The CDR3 is 13 residues long. CDR3 nucleotides: TGTGCCACGGCTCAGCCGGAGCAGAGGCCCCAGCATTTT. It codes for CATAQPEQRPQHF.

This clone was counted a single time. The rearrangement uses TRBV20-1 and TRBJ1-4, with 7 bases aligning to TRBD1. Trimming at V came to 3 bases and at J to 6 bases, leaving 4 bases not matched to a gene. This CDR3 spans 13 amino acids. CDR1 and CDR2 from the germline V gene are DFQATT and SNEGSKA (reference sequence). The CDR3 here is CSASQGDDEKLFF. The CDR3 DNA reads as TGCAGTGCTAGTCAGGGGGACGATGAAAAACTGTTTTTT.

The chain couples TRBV28 to TRBJ1-1, with unresolved D. V was clipped by 1 base and J by 10 bases, with 7 bases between them. Germline V CDR1 and CDR2: MDHEN, SYDVKM. The CDR3 totals 11 residues. The CDR3 region is CASSLSGLAFF. As DNA, the CDR3 is TGTGCCAGCAGTTTATCCGGGTTAGCTTTCTTT.

The chain carries TRBV13 and TRBJ1-1, with no clear D. This CDR3 spans 15 amino acids. CDR1 is PRHDT, CDR2 FYEKMQ, per germline (reference sequence). V was shortened by 4 bases and J by 2 bases, with 14 bases between the two germline ends. The CDR3 here is CASSSLPHSNTEAFF. In DNA form, the CDR3 reads TGTGCCAGCAGCTCCCTTCCTCACAGTAACACTGAAGCTTTCTTT. Drawing the rest from reference TRBV13 and TRBJ1-1, the complete variable domain is AAGVIQSPRHLIKEKRETATLKCYPIPRHDTVYWYQQGPGQDPQFLISFYEKMQSDKGSIPDRFSAQQFSDYHSELNMSSLELGDSALYFCASSSLPHSNTEAFFGQGTRLTVV.

The chain is built from TRBV19 and TRBJ1-2, with unresolved D. The length of the CDR3 is 13 residues. Germline V CDR1 and CDR2: LNHDA, SQIVND (reference sequence). The ends were cut back, 5 bases at V and 8 bases at J, with 15 bases in the middle. In DNA, the CDR3 is TGTGCCAGTAGTGCAAACTTGGCGGGAGGCTACACCTTC. The encoded protein is CASSANLAGGYTF.

The J gene is TRBJ2-3, the V gene TRBV3-1 (or the pseudogene TRBV3-2), with D hard to call. V was cut by 6 bases and J by 1 base, with 11 bases left in between. The CDR3 covers 14 residues. The germline CDR1 and CDR2 sequences are LGHDT and YNNKEL (reference sequence). CDR3 DNA sequence: TGTGCCAGCAGTCCAGTCCAGGGCACAGATACGCAGTATTTT. This codes for CASSPVQGTDTQYF.

The chain links TRBV6-1 to TRBJ1-2; D gene ambiguous. Germline V lookup: CDR1 MNHNS, CDR2 SASEGT. V lost 0 bases, J lost 7 bases, and 15 bases lay in between. This CDR3 contains 15 residues. The CDR3 loop is CASSEAGPVLGGYTF. CDR3 DNA sequence: TGTGCCAGCAGTGAAGCTGGGCCTGTCCTTGGTGGCTACACCTTC.

The rearrangement uses TRBV19 and TRBJ1-5, with 7 bases that match TRBD1. The germline CDR1 and CDR2 sequences are LNHDA and SQIVND (reference sequence). CDR3 length: 13 amino acids. After removal of 8 bases from V and 0 bases from J, the junction contained 1 base not matched to a gene. The CDR3 sequence: CASQGVSNQPQHF. The CDR3 bases are TGTGCCAGTCAGGGGGTTAGCAATCAGCCCCAGCATTTT.

This chain links TRBV6-5 with TRBJ1-2; D not certain. V was shortened by 5 bases and J by 5 bases, with 18 bases between the two germline ends. This CDR3 has 15 residues. Germline V lookup: CDR1 MNHEY, CDR2 SVGAGI. The CDR3: CASSPGREISYGYTF. The CDR3, as DNA: TGTGCCAGCAGTCCCGGAAGGGAGATTTCGTATGGCTACACCTTC.

The chain carries TRBV5-1 and TRBJ2-7; 7 bases match TRBD2. The V gene's germline CDR1 is SGHRS and CDR2 YFSETQ. CDR3 length: 15 amino acids. J gave up 5 bases and V 3 bases, and 11 bases lay outside the gene matches. The CDR3 region is CASSWRGSGVDEQYF. In DNA, the CDR3 is TGCGCCAGCAGCTGGAGAGGAAGCGGGGTGGACGAGCAGTACTTC. Looking up the rest from reference TRBV5-1 and TRBJ2-7 gives the full variable domain: KAGVTQTPRYLIKTRGQQVTLSCSPISGHRSVSWYQQTPGQGLQFLFEYFSETQRNKGNFPGRFSGRQFSNSRSEMNVSTLELGDSALYLCASSWRGSGVDEQYFGPGTRLTVT.

This sequence joins TRBV28 and TRBJ2-5; 9 bases map to TRBD2. V dropped 4 bases and J dropped 4; count of bases not matched to a gene: 4. The CDR3 consists of 14 residues. Germline CDR1 is MDHEN and CDR2 is SYDVKM. CDR3 bases: TGTGCCAGCAGTTCCGGGACTAGCCCAGAGACCCAGTACTTC. Translation: CASSSGTSPETQYF.

The chain carries TRBV7-6 and TRBJ2-3; TRBD1 is a possible D gene (5 bases). The CDR3 spans 14 residues. Trimming cost V 3 bases and J 4 bases, with 11 bases left between them. The germline V gene has CDR1 SGHVS and CDR2 FNYEAQ. The CDR3 protein is CASSLQGVPDTQYF. Written as DNA, the CDR3 is TGTGCCAGCAGCTTGCAGGGTGTCCCAGATACGCAGTATTTT.

J is TRBJ1-6 and V is TRBV28; 10 bases match TRBD1. The CDR3 length is 14 residues. V was pared by 3 bases and J by 7 bases, with 0 bases of the junction left unmatched. The V gene's germline CDR1 is MDHEN and CDR2 SYDVKM. CDR3 nucleotide sequence: TGTGCCAGCAGTTTGGGACAGGGGAATTCACCCCTCCACTTT. This sequence encodes CASSLGQGNSPLHF.

The CDR3 here is CATSRDSDSGNTIYF. In nucleotides, the CDR3 is TGTGCCACCAGCAGAGATAGTGACTCTGGAAACACCATATATTTT. V and J are TRBV15 and TRBJ1-3; D is ambiguous. This CDR3 comprises 15 residues. The germline V gene has CDR1 LNHNV and CDR2 YYDKDF (reference sequence). Deletions cut 0 bases from V and 0 bases from J, with 6 bases between.

This clone was detected once. The chain has TRBV19 and TRBJ1-4, with 9 bases identical to TRBD1. Germline lookup yields CDR1 LNHDA and CDR2 SQIVND (reference sequence). Unmatched junction bases numbered 13, after V lost 6 bases and J lost 8 bases. CDR3 size: 16 residues. This CDR3 reads CASSWGQGTLGEKLFF. CDR3 nucleotides: TGTGCCAGTAGCTGGGGACAGGGAACGTTGGGCGAAAAACTGTTTTTT.

The chain is built from TRBV6-1 and TRBJ2-2, with a possible D match to TRBD2 (5 bases). V shed 1 base and J shed 6 bases, with 12 bases lying between them. This CDR3 spans 15 amino acids. Germline-derived CDR1 and CDR2 are MNHNS and SASEGT. CDR3 nucleotides: TGTGCCAGCAGTGAAGTTAGAGGGTTGGCCGGGGAGCTGTTTTTT. This gives the protein CASSEVRGLAGELFF.

The CDR3 is CASSTPGSDTQYF. CDR3 in DNA: TGTGCCAGCAGTACACCGGGGTCTGATACGCAGTATTTT. The rearrangement uses TRBV6-6 and TRBJ2-3; D is possibly TRBD2 (5 bases). The V end was cut by 5 bases, the J end by 6 bases, with 12 bases between. This CDR3 spans 13 amino acids. Germline CDR1 and CDR2: MNHNY and SVGAGI (reference sequence).

The chain joins TRBV7-8 to TRBJ2-7, with 8 bases matching TRBD1. The trim removed 5 bases at V and 5 bases at J, leaving 5 bases unmatched. Germline-derived CDR1 and CDR2 are SGHVS and FQNEAQ. The CDR3 has 13 amino acids. The CDR3 nucleotides are TGTGCCAGCAGCCGACAGGGGCAGCACGAGCAGTACTTC. Protein product: CASSRQGQHEQYF.